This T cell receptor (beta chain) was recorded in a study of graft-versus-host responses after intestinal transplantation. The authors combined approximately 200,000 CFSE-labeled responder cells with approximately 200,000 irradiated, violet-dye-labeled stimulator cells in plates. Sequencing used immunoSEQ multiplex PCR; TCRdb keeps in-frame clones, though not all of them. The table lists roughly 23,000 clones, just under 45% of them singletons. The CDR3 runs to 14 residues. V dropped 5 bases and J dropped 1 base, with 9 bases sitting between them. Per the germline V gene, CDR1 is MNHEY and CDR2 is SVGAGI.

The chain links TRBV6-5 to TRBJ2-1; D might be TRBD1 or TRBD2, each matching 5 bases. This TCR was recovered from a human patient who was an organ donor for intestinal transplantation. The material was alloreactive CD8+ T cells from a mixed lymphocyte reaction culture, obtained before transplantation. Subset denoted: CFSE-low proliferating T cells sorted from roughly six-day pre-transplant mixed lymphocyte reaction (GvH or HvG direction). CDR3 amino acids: CASSAGSSYNEQFF. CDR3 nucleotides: TGTGCCAGCAGTGCAGGGAGTTCCTACAATGAGCAGTTCTTC.